Sequencing of this TCR beta chain was carried out in a study of response to subunit inactivated influenza vaccine. Study conclusions and caveats: The authors offered the suggestion that each seasonal influenza vaccination recruits few new T cells.

In this sample, this clonotype turned up a few times. Its target is not known. The CDR3 covers 18 residues. TCRdb independently ran MiXCR on the RT-PCR reads; one entry per CDR3 protein. The sample includes about 520,000 distinct CDR3 sequences, approximately 7.3% of them seen just once. The material was PBMCs from blood, obtained around 2 years after vaccination. The receptor's source is a man between 50 and 69 years old who received an inactivated influenza vaccine. The rearrangement joins TRBV21-1 to TRBJ2-7; TRBD2, the table's D call, was not compared with the DNA. TRBV21-1 is termed a pseudogene. This CDR3 reads CASSKPPVLAGAIGKQYF. The CDR3 region has the DNA TGTGCCAGCAGCAAACCGCCTGTCCTAGCGGGGGCAATTGGCAAGCAGTACTTC.